The rows below give T cell receptor beta chains drawn from one sample of a study of blood T cell repertoires in COVID-19. Repertoires were generated with immunoSEQ multiplex PCR, while TCRdb's copy carries only in-frame clones and drops some. The sample gives roughly 86,000 clones, roughly four fifths of which show up once; 20% to 25% is in the top ten. Sample: peripheral blood. The source of these receptors is a human donor in a cohort sampled during active COVID-19. Both conserved end residues are part of each CDR3. The D gene is left open where the match is weak. The size of a clone is reported for some rows only, either as once, few or many, or as a class for expanded clones.

>TRBJ1-3|TRBD1|.|TRBV7-6
TGTGCCAGCAGCCAGGACAGGGCTGGAAACACCATATATTTT
CASSQDRAGNTIYF
>TRBJ1-2|.|.|TRBV11-2
TGTGCCAGCAGCCGGACGGGGGTAGCTAACTATGGCTACACCTTC
CASSRTGVANYGYTF
>TRBJ2-3|TRBD2|.|TRBV15
TGTGCCACCAGCAGGACGACTAGCGGGGGCACAGATACGCAGTATTTT
CATSRTTSGGTDTQYF
>TRBJ1-6|TRBD1|few|TRBV5-6
TGTGCCAGCAGCTGGGCCCCCGGGACAGCAAATTCACCCCTCCACTTT
CASSWAPGTANSPLHF
>TRBJ2-1|TRBD1|.|TRBV11-2
TGTGCCAGCAGCTTAAGGCTATTAGGGACAGGGTCCAATGAGCAGTTCTTC
CASSLRLLGTGSNEQFF
>TRBJ1-5|.|once|TRBV18
TGTGCCAGCTCACCACCTTTACTTGCCAATCAGCCCCAGCATTTT
CASSPPLLANQPQHF
>TRBJ1-6|.|once|TRBV12-5
TGTGCTACAACACCAACAGGGAATTCACCCCTCCACTTT
CATTPTGNSPLHF
>TRBJ2-7|.|.|TRBV5-6
TGTGCCAGCAGCGCACCTCACCCGGGGGAGCAGTACTTC
CASSAPHPGEQYF
>TRBJ1-3|.|.|TRBV18
TGTGCCAGCTCACCGGGCGGACTTAGCTCTGGAAACACCATATATTTT
CASSPGGLSSGNTIYF
>TRBJ2-1|TRBD2|.|TRBV6-5
TGTGCCAGCGAGACTAGCGGGGGTAGGAATGAGCAGTTCTTC
CASETSGGRNEQFF
>TRBJ1-1|TRBD1|few|TRBV28
TGTGCCAGCAGGGGGAACAGGGGGAACACTGAAGCTTTCTTT
CASRGNRGNTEAFF
>TRBJ1-2|TRBD1|.|TRBV5-4
TGTGCCAGCAGCGTCGACAGGGCCAACTATGGCTACACCTTC
CASSVDRANYGYTF
>TRBJ1-1|.|.|TRBV4-1
TGCGCCAGCAGCCAACGGGTCGGGACTGAAGCTTTCTTT
CASSQRVGTEAFF
>TRBJ1-2|.|once|TRBV6-1
TGTGCCAGCAGTGAAGCCCCCGGGGTTAACTATGGCTACACCTTC
CASSEAPGVNYGYTF
>TRBJ2-1|TRBD1|.|TRBV5-1
TGCGCCAGCAGCTGGACCGGGACAGACAATGAGCAGTTCTTC
CASSWTGTDNEQFF
>TRBJ1-4|.|.|TRBV6-5
TGTGCCAGCAGAGGGACTTCGACTAATGAAAAACTGTTTTTT
CASRGTSTNEKLFF
>TRBJ2-3|TRBD2|.|TRBV4-2
TGTGCCAGCAGCCAAGCCCTAGCGGGGGGGCCTGAGACAGATACGCAGTATTTT
CASSQALAGGPETDTQYF